Given below is one TCR beta chain in context. The antigen is unknown. TCRdb keeps only in-frame clones here, not all; method: immunoSEQ multiplex PCR. The table has about 92,000 clones, under 95% seen once. This specimen comes from a study of T cells in localized non-small cell lung cancer. Findings of the study overall: Heterogeneity remains possible because sequencing was limited to only one tumor region. Uninvolved adjacent lung had higher T cell clonality than tumor and all other tissues. A median of about 54 of the top 100 tumor clones appeared in adjacent lung, which was paired and uninvolved.

Germline values: CDR1 MNHEY, CDR2 SVGAGI. Trimming stripped 5 bases from V and 5 bases from J, with 12 bases between. This CDR3 comprises 13 residues. The genes are TRBV6-5 and TRBJ1-2, with a tentative D call TRBD1 (6 bases). The receptor was isolated from a woman aged 40-70 years with stage II squamous cell lung carcinoma. The sample was PBMCs, taken before any cancer treatment. CDR3 residues: CASSRQVGYGYTF. CDR3 in DNA: TGTGCCAGCAGTCGACAGGTTGGGTATGGCTACACCTTC.